This T cell receptor (beta chain) originates from a study of Ad26.COV2.S vaccination and SARS-CoV-2 variants. About the research overall: Recipients of Ad26.COV2.S got it intramuscularly, once or twice 56 days apart. Notes on the study in general: Vaccine and placebo recipients had comparable breadth of non-spike TCRs. Estimates derived from TCR breadth and depth analyses may have underestimated total T cell responses.

Concerning this clone: What it recognizes is unknown.

CDR1 and CDR2 from the germline V gene are MNHEY and SVGEGT. There are 16 residues in the CDR3. Unmatched junction bases numbered 6, after V lost 5 bases and J lost 2 bases. The table came from immunoSEQ multiplex PCR; TCRdb's copy has only in-frame clones and leaves some out. The repertoire holds about half a million clones, 89% seen once, with roughly 1.7% in the top ten. Treatment of the sample: some 20 received Ad26.COV2.S at low or high dose, single or two shots; several received placebo; per-sample allocation not given. Collection of samples fell on day 63 after the first vaccine or placebo injection.

The chain has TRBV6-2 or TRBV6-3 and TRBJ2-3, with 11 nucleotides matching TRBD2. The receptor was derived from a person aged 18-60 years who received the Ad26.COV2.S COVID-19 vaccine or a placebo. The source material was peripheral blood, sampled in a trial of Ad26.COV2.S vaccine versus placebo. CDR3 region: CASSRLAGSLTDTQYF. The CDR3 region has the DNA TGTGCCAGCAGTCGACTAGCGGGGTCCCTCACAGATACGCAGTATTTT.